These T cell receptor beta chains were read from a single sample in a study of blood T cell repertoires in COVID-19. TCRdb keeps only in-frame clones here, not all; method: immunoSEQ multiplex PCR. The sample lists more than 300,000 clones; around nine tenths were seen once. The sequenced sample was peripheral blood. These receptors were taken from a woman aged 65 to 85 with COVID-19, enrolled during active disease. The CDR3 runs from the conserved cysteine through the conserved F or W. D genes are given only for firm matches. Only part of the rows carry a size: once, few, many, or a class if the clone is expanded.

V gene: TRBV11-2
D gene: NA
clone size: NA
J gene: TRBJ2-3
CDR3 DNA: TGTGCCAGCAGCTTACTATTGAAGGATACGCAGTATTTT
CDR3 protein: CASSLLLKDTQYF

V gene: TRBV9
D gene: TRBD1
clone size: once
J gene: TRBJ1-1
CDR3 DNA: TGTGCCAGCAGCGACACAGGGGGAGGAACTGAAGCTTTCTTT
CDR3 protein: CASSDTGGGTEAFF

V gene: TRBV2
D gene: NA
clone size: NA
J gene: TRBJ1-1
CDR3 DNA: TGTGCCAGCAGTCTCCAGGAGAACACTGAAGCTTTCTTT
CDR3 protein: CASSLQENTEAFF

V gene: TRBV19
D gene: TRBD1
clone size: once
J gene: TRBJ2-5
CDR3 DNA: TGTGCCAGTAGTATGTCCCCCGGGACAGGGGGGGAGACCCAGTACTTC
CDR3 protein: CASSMSPGTGGETQYF

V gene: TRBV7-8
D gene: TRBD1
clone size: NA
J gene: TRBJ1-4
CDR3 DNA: TGTGCCAGCAGCGGCCGGACAGGGGGCTTGGGAAAACTGTTTTTT
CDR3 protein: CASSGRTGGLGKLFF

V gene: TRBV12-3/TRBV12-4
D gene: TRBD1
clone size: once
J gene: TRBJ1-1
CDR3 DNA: TGTGCCAGCAGAGGACAGGGGGTGACTGAAGCTTTCTTT
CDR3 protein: CASRGQGVTEAFF

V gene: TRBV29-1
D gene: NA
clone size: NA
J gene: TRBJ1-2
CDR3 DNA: TGCAGCGCTGAAGGTGCAGGGGCTGGTCCGGGGGGCTACACCTTC
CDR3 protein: CSAEGAGAGPGGYTF

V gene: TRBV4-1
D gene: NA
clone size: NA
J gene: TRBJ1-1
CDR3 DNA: TGCGCCAGCAGCCAAGTTATCGGGAGTAACACTGAAGCTTTCTTT
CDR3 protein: CASSQVIGSNTEAFF

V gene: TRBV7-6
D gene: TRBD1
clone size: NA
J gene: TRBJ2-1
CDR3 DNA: TGTGCCAGCAGCTTGCGTGGACAGGGGGCGATCGCCTCCTACAATGAGCAGTTCTTC
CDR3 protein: CASSLRGQGAIASYNEQFF

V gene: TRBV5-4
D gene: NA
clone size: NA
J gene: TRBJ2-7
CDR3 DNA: TGTGCCAGCAGCTTGGGGACTTCGGGCTACGAGCAGTACTTC
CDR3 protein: CASSLGTSGYEQYF

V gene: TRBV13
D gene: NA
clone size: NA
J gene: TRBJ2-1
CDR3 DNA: TGTGCCAGCAGCTTTAGGAGATACAATGAGCAGTTCTTC
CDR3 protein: CASSFRRYNEQFF

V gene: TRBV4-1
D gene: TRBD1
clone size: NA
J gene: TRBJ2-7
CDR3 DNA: TGCGCCAGCAGCCCGCGACAGGGGATGAACGAGCAGTACTTC
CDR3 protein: CASSPRQGMNEQYF

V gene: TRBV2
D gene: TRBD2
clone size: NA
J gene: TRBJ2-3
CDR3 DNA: TGTGCCAGCAGTCGAGGACTAGCGGGGGGGCCGGGAGATACGCAGTATTTT
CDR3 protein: CASSRGLAGGPGDTQYF